Following are 29 T cell receptor beta chains from one sample sequenced in a study of glioma-infiltrating T cells. Using RNA template, CDR3s of TCR alpha and beta were amplified with iRepertoire arm-PCR. TCRdb recomputed calls from the multiplex PCR reads with MiXCR, one row per CDR3 protein. The sample consists of under 200,000 distinct CDR3 sequences, around 40% of them appearing once. Sequenced material: glioma tissue, nonneoplastic brain tissue, or PBMCs (not recorded which). These receptors originate from a human donor with low-grade glioma or glioblastoma, undergoing nonglioma brain surgery, or in good health (not recorded which).

This clonotype was seen a handful of times. The chain recombines TRBV7-2 with TRBJ2-7; D perhaps matches TRBD2 (6 bases). V gave up 3 bases and J gave up 0 bases, with 15 bases separating them. The CDR3 sequence is 16 residues long. The germline V gene encodes CDR1 SGHTA and CDR2 FQGNSA. CDR3 DNA sequence: TGTGCCAGCAGCTTCCTTGGGACTTTGAGCTCCTACGAGCAGTACTTC. Translating it yields CASSFLGTLSSYEQYF.

About this clonotype: A clone one base away is much larger, so this may be a read error. The genes are TRBV28 and TRBJ1-2; D not resolved. CDR3 size: 11 residues. Germline V gene lookup returns CDR1 MDHEN and CDR2 SYDVKM. V was cut by 9 bases and J by 4 bases, with 9 bases left in between. CDR3 bases: TGTGCCAGGACCGGAGGCTATGGCTACACCTTC. This sequence encodes CARTGGYGYTF.

The gene calls are TRBV5-1 and TRBJ2-2, with D perhaps TRBD2 (6 bases). Germline CDR1 and CDR2: SGHRS and YFSETQ. The V and J ends lost 1 base and 7 bases respectively, with 17 bases between them. The CDR3 runs to 16 residues. Written as DNA, the CDR3 is TGCGCCAGCAGCTTGTTTTCCGGACTACTCTTCGGGGAGCTGTTTTTT. Residues: CASSLFSGLLFGELFF.

Of note for this clonotype: This may come from a read error, since a much larger clone is one base off. DNA for the CDR3: TGTGCCAGCATTATCGGGGGGCATAGCAATCAGCCCCAGCATTTT. This codes for CASIIGGHSNQPQHF. This chain joins TRBV12-3 or TRBV12-4 and TRBJ1-5, with D perhaps matching TRBD1 (6 bases). This CDR3 has 15 residues. Trimming cost V 7 bases and J 0 bases, with 13 bases left between them.

The rearrangement links TRBV7-9 to TRBJ1-4; a weak D match, TRBD1 (5 bases). V was clipped by 3 bases and J by 6 bases, with 11 bases between them. CDR1 is SEHNR, CDR2 FQNEAQ, per germline (reference sequence). The CDR3 consists of 14 residues. The CDR3 here is CASSLADRYEKLFF. Here the CDR3 DNA reads TGTGCCAGCAGCTTGGCCGACAGATATGAAAAACTGTTTTTT.

This clonotype was counted a single time. At one boundary the junction diverges from the germline segment, which might be a read error. The V gene is TRBV6-9, the J gene TRBJ2-7, with D possibly TRBD2 on 5 matching bases. Germline V gene lookup returns CDR1 MNHGY and CDR2 SVAAGI. The CDR3 length is 15 residues. DNA of the CDR3: TGTGCCAGCAGTTACGGTGGACTCCTCTCCTACGCGCAGTACTTC. This sequence encodes CASSYGGLLSYAQYF.

A note on this clonotype: A much larger clone lies a single base off, so this may be a read error. The V call is TRBV28, the J call TRBJ2-2; D is possibly TRBD2 (5 bases). CDR3 length equals 14 residues. Germline-derived CDR1 and CDR2 are MDHEN and SYDVKM. DNA for the CDR3: TGTGCCAGCAGACCCCCAATAAACACCGGGGAGCTGTGTTTT. Protein: CASRPPINTGELCF.

The sample holds a few counts of this clonotype. This chain connects TRBV29-1 to TRBJ1-6; D possibly corresponds to TRBD1 (5 bases). V lost 5 bases to trimming and J lost 8 bases, with 16 bases between them. The CDR3 covers 14 residues. Germline CDR1 reads SQVTM; CDR2 reads ANQGSEA. CDR3 sequence reads: CSVKQGSTDSPLHF. The CDR3, as DNA: TGCAGCGTTAAGCAGGGATCGACGGATTCACCCCTCCACTTT.

Comments on this clonotype: At one end, the junction sequence differs from germline, possibly due to a read error. The V call is TRBV20-1, the J call TRBJ2-1; a possible D gene is TRBD2 (5 bases). CDR1 is DFQATT, CDR2 SNEGSKA, per germline (reference sequence). CDR3 length: 15 residues. This CDR3 is CSANERRSSYNEKFF. The CDR3 bases are TGCAGTGCTAACGAGCGGAGGAGCTCCTACAATGAGAAGTTCTTC.

This clonotype came up once. This clone may be a read error of a much larger clone one base away. This sequence joins TRBV7-9 and TRBJ2-7; tentatively, D is TRBD1 (6 bases). CDR1 is SEHNR, CDR2 FQNEAQ, per germline (reference sequence). This CDR3 has 13 amino acids. V was cut by 3 bases and J by 3 bases, with 9 bases left in between. The CDR3 is CASSLDRHYEQYF. CDR3 in DNA: TGTGCCAGCAGCTTGGACAGACACTACGAGCAGTACTTC.

This clonotype was recorded at least ten times. The V gene is TRBV20-1, the J gene TRBJ1-1; a weak D match, TRBD1 (6 bases). Trimming cost V 0 bases and J 5 bases, with 16 bases left between them. Germline CDR1 DFQATT, CDR2 SNEGSKA (reference sequence). The CDR3 spans 15 residues. CDR3: CSARDGGAWRTEAFF. The CDR3 coding sequence is TGCAGTGCTAGAGATGGGGGCGCTTGGCGTACTGAAGCTTTCTTT.

Notes on this clonotype: This likely comes from a read error, as the CDR3 has no conserved phenylalanine or tryptophan at its end. The DNA is omitted, as the CDR3 cannot be located on it reliably, and the CDR3 follows TCRdb's listing. The rearrangement links TRBV6-1 to TRBJ2-5. CDR1 is MNHNS, CDR2 SASEGT, per germline. The CDR3 is 9 residues long, ends included. The CDR3 sequence is CAIRNHPRL.

In the case of this clonotype: This is likely a read error, given that the CDR3 carries no conserved phenylalanine or tryptophan at its end. DNA of the CDR3: TGTGCAAGTAGCCCGACAGAACTGGAACATCAGCCCCAGCATTAT. Residues: CASSPTELEHQPQHY. The chain uses TRBV19 and TRBJ1-5; D is possibly TRBD1 (5 bases). Germline V gene lookup returns CDR1 LNHDA and CDR2 SQIVND (reference sequence). The CDR3 loop spans 15 amino acids.

This clonotype was recorded many times. The rearrangement joins TRBV20-1 to TRBJ2-5; tentative D call: TRBD2 (6 bases). Trimming removed 3 bases from V and 1 base from J, with 12 bases in between. The CDR3 spans 14 residues. Germline CDR1 reads DFQATT; CDR2 reads SNEGSKA (reference sequence). CDR3 region: CSAREPSAQETQYF. The CDR3 DNA reads as TGCAGTGCTAGGGAGCCTAGCGCCCAAGAGACCCAGTACTTC.

This clonotype appeared a few times. This sequence joins TRBV12-3 or TRBV12-4 and TRBJ2-3; D perhaps matches TRBD2 (5 bases). V shed 3 bases and J shed 0 bases, with 10 bases lying between them. This CDR3 comprises 15 residues. DNA of the CDR3: TGTGCCAGCAGTTTGTTACGAGGGAGCACAGATACGCAGTATTTT. It is translated as CASSLLRGSTDTQYF.

The chain employs TRBV7-9 and TRBJ2-3; D gene ambiguous. The V end was cut by 0 bases, the J end by 3 bases, with 13 bases between. Germline CDR1 is SEHNR and CDR2 is FQNEAQ (reference sequence). The CDR3 contains 16 residues. Here the CDR3 reads CASSLAVGITTDTQYF. In nucleotides, the CDR3 is TGTGCCAGCAGCTTAGCGGTGGGGATTACTACAGATACGCAGTATTTT.

This clonotype was counted a few times. The chain employs TRBV2 and TRBJ2-5, with D hard to call. The CDR3 loop spans 11 amino acids. Germline CDR1 is SNHLY and CDR2 is FYNNEI. V was pared by 7 bases and J by 5 bases, with 8 bases between. CDR3 sequence: CASTTGETQYF. The DNA of the CDR3 is TGTGCCAGCACTACTGGGGAGACCCAGTACTTC.

The table lists this clonotype with a count of one. A much larger clone lies a single base off, so this may be a read error. V usage is TRBV4-1 and J usage is TRBJ2-5, with D possibly being TRBD2 (5 bases). CDR1 and CDR2 from the germline V gene are MGHRA and YSYEKL. The CDR3 loop spans 16 amino acids. Written as DNA, the CDR3 is TGCGCCAGCAGCCAAGGACCGGGTCCCCTTGGGGAGACCGAGTACTTC. Its translation is CASSQGPGPLGETEYF.

With regard to this clonotype: A much larger clone sits a single nucleotide away, making a read error possible. J is TRBJ2-3 and V is TRBV2; the D is unclear. The length of the CDR3 is 14 residues. V was trimmed by 7 bases and J by 2 bases, leaving 13 bases between them. CDR1 and CDR2 from the germline V gene are SNHLY and FYNNEI. The CDR3 region has the DNA TGTGCCAGCATGGGGATTTTCTCCACAGATACGCAGTATTTT. Protein sequence: CASMGIFSTDTQYF.

This clonotype was counted many times. This chain joins TRBV27 and TRBJ1-5, with 7 bases aligning to TRBD1. In germline, CDR1 is MNHEY, CDR2 SMNVEV (reference sequence). CDR3 length: 14 residues. The trim removed 3 bases at V and 10 bases at J, leaving 9 bases unmatched. CDR3 protein: CASSFRDSSIPQHF. The CDR3 bases are TGTGCCAGCAGTTTTCGGGACAGCTCCATACCCCAGCATTTT.

The chain has TRBV20-1 and TRBJ2-5; D ambiguous. From germline, CDR1 is DFQATT and CDR2 SNEGSKA (reference sequence). The CDR3 consists of 15 residues. The CDR3 nucleotides are TGCAGCGGAAGAAAACTGGCGGAGAACCAAGAGACCCAGTACTTC. This sequence encodes CSGRKLAENQETQYF.

This clonotype was counted at least ten times. The chain uses TRBV28 and TRBJ2-7; 7 bases line up with TRBD1. Germline values: CDR1 MDHEN, CDR2 SYDVKM. The CDR3 spans 14 residues. Trimming cost V 5 bases and J 6 bases; bases outside gene matches: 10. The CDR3 coding sequence is TGTGCCAGCAGTGCGGGCCGGACAGGCGGCGAGCAGTACTTC. Amino acid sequence: CASSAGRTGGEQYF.

Note on this clonotype: One base away lies a much larger clone, so this may be a sequencing read error. This chain uses TRBV6-6 with TRBJ2-7; 10 nucleotides align to TRBD1. V shed 5 bases and J 4 bases; nucleotides not matched to a gene: 14. CDR1 and CDR2 from the germline V gene are MNHNY and SVGAGI (reference sequence). The CDR3 has 17 amino acids. The CDR3 loop reads CASSTRDRGSGVYEQYF. The DNA for the CDR3 is TGTGCCAGCAGTACCCGGGACAGGGGTTCTGGGGTGTACGAGCAGTACTTC.

As concerns this clonotype: It may be a read error: a sequence one base away is much more abundant. V and J are TRBV20-1 and TRBJ2-7; TRBD2 matches 8 bases. The V gene end was trimmed by 6 bases and the J gene end by 7 bases; junction bases not matched to a gene: 11. Germline CDR1 is DFQATT and CDR2 is SNEGSKA (reference sequence). The CDR3 runs to 13 residues. The CDR3 reads CSAAASGHNEQYF. The CDR3 bases are TGCAGTGCGGCGGCTAGCGGGCACAATGAGCAGTACTTC.

A note on this clonotype: The junction and the germline gene differ at one end; a read error may be behind it. The rearrangement joins TRBV27 to TRBJ1-1; 9 nucleotides match TRBD1. The germline V gene has CDR1 MNHEY and CDR2 SMNVEV (reference sequence). This CDR3 is built from 15 residues. CDR3 protein: CASSSGDRANTKAFF. In DNA, the CDR3 is TGTGCCAGCAGCTCCGGGGACAGGGCGAACACTAAAGCTTTCTTT.

The chain carries TRBV18 and TRBJ2-1; D remains ambiguous. CDR3 length equals 12 residues. The germline V gene has CDR1 KGHSH and CDR2 LQKENI. V dropped 4 bases and J dropped 8 bases, with 9 bases sitting between them. In nucleotides, the CDR3 is TGTGCCAGCTCACTTAGCACCGATGAGCAGTTCTTC. This gives the protein CASSLSTDEQFF. The entire variable domain, with the rest obtained from reference TRBV18 and TRBJ2-1, is as follows: NAGVMQNPRHLVRRRGQEARLRCSPMKGHSHVYWYRQLPEEGLKFMVYLQKENIIDESGMPKERFSAEFPKEGPSILRIQQVVRGDSAAYFCASSLSTDEQFFGPGTRLTVL.

A note on this clonotype: Given a much more abundant clone one base away, this may be a read error. The chain joins TRBV4-2 to TRBJ2-3; D is possibly TRBD1 or TRBD2 (6 bases each). The CDR3 totals 14 residues. CDR1 is LGHNA and CDR2 is YNFKEQ in the germline V gene. V lost 4 bases and J lost 5, with 13 bases in between. CDR3 nucleotides: TGTGCCAGCAGCCGGACTATGGACAGAGATACGCAGTATTTT. As protein: CASSRTMDRDTQYF.

The V and J genes are TRBV28 and TRBJ2-1; D unclear. The CDR3 is 14 residues long. Trimming cost V 8 bases and J 4 bases, with 15 bases left between them. Germline CDR1 is MDHEN and CDR2 is SYDVKM. CDR3 DNA: TGTGCCAGCGGTGGCGGAGCAGTATACAATGAGCAGTTCTTC. It specifies CASGGGAVYNEQFF.

To note about this clonotype: A much larger clone is a single base away; this may be a read error. This CDR3 reads CASSPGQGASADFF. The DNA of the CDR3 is TGTGCCAGCAGTCCGGGACAGGGGGCTTCCGCTGATTTCTTC. This chain connects TRBV28 to TRBJ2-1; 12 bases match TRBD1. The trim removed 5 bases at V and 16 bases at J, leaving 12 bases unmatched. The V gene's germline CDR1 is MDHEN and CDR2 SYDVKM. The CDR3 covers 14 residues. Based on the CDR3 plus reference TRBV28 and TRBJ2-1, the full variable domain is DVKVTQSSRYLVKRTGEKVFLECVQDMDHENMFWYRQDPGLGLRLIYFSYDVKMKEKGDIPEGYSVSREKKERFSLILESASTNQTSMYLCASSPGQGASADFFGPGTRLTVL.